Shown below are 18 T cell receptor beta chains from a single sample sequenced in a study of a mutant IDH1 vaccine in newly diagnosed glioma. Profiling relied on immunoSEQ multiplex PCR, and the TCRdb table lists in-frame clones only, not all of them. The data contain 25,000 to 35,000 clones, approximately 80% of them singletons. These TCRs are of unknown antigen specificity. Sample time point: week 23, last vaccination. Doses comprised 300 ug of mutant IDH1 20-mer peptide each, plus topical imiquimod. The input for sequencing was PBMCs, taken from a glioma patient whose treatment included an IDH1 peptide vaccine. The source is a young woman with glioma.

J is TRBJ2-3 and V is TRBV5-4; D may be TRBD2 (6 bases). The CDR3 is 14 amino acids. Germline V CDR1 and CDR2: SGHNT, YYREEE (reference sequence). V lost 5 bases, J lost 5 bases, and 15 bases lay in between. The CDR3 DNA reads TGTGCCAGCAGGCGGTCGGGGGTGGAAGATACGCAGTATTTT. Translating gives CASRRSGVEDTQYF.

The V call is TRBV29-1, the J call TRBJ1-2; 10 bases match TRBD1. V shed 7 bases and J 8 bases; nucleotides not matched to a gene: 7. The CDR3 runs 12 residues. The germline V gene has CDR1 SQVTM and CDR2 ANQGSEA. As DNA, the CDR3 is TGCAGCGCAGCCGGGACAGGGGACGGCTACACCTTC. Residues: CSAAGTGDGYTF.

The chain joins TRBV19 to TRBJ2-3; 7 nucleotides align to TRBD2. The germline gives CDR1 LNHDA, CDR2 SQIVND (reference sequence). The ends lost 6 bases at V and 6 bases at J; junction bases unmatched: 9. There are 14 residues in the CDR3. CDR3 coding DNA: TGTGCCAGTAGCACCGGGGGGAGAGGTGATACGCAGTATTTT. It specifies CASSTGGRGDTQYF.

The CDR3: CASSLVGGNEKLFF. The CDR3 DNA reads TGTGCCAGCAGCTTGGTAGGGGGGAATGAAAAACTGTTTTTT. The V call is TRBV5-8, the J call TRBJ1-4; D perhaps matches TRBD1 (6 bases). The CDR3 totals 14 residues. The germline V gene encodes CDR1 SGHTS and CDR2 YDEGEE. V lost 0 bases and J lost 5, with 8 bases in between.

This clone was found once. This sequence joins TRBV10-3 and TRBJ2-7, with D unclear. Germline V gene sequence: CDR1 ENHRY, CDR2 SYGVKD. The CDR3 is made up of 12 amino acids. Trimming shortened V by 6 bases and J by 5 bases, and 11 bases separated the two germline ends. The CDR3 loop is CAISPQSDEQYF. In DNA form, the CDR3 reads TGTGCCATCAGCCCACAAAGTGACGAGCAGTACTTC.

This chain links TRBV2 with TRBJ2-2; 7 bases map to TRBD1. Germline V gene lookup returns CDR1 SNHLY and CDR2 FYNNEI. Trimming removed 4 bases from V and 0 bases from J; junction bases left unmatched: 5. The CDR3 covers 16 residues. The DNA for the CDR3 is TGTGCCAGCAGTGCCGGGACAGCCTCGAACACCGGGGAGCTGTTTTTT. Encoded protein: CASSAGTASNTGELFF.

The chain combines TRBV19 with TRBJ1-2; D perhaps matches TRBD1 (5 bases). The germline V and J ends were trimmed by 3 bases and 4 bases, with 9 bases remaining between them. CDR1 LNHDA and CDR2 SQIVND come from the germline V gene (reference sequence). The CDR3 contains 13 residues. The CDR3 DNA follows: TGTGCCAGTAGTATCAGGGCTGGCTATGGCTACACCTTC. It yields the protein CASSIRAGYGYTF.

This clone was counted only a few times. The V and J genes are TRBV7-9 and TRBJ1-1, with D maybe TRBD1 (6 bases). CDR1 SEHNR and CDR2 FQNEAQ come from the germline V gene (reference sequence). The CDR3 is made up of 15 amino acids. V gave up 7 bases and J gave up 1 base, with 16 bases separating them. The CDR3 here is CASTPVGGQNTEAFF. The CDR3 DNA is TGTGCCAGCACCCCAGTCGGGGGCCAGAACACTGAAGCTTTCTTT.

This chain connects TRBV11-1 to TRBJ2-1; D remains ambiguous. This CDR3 contains 13 residues. Trimming stripped 4 bases from V and 4 bases from J, with 8 bases between. Germline values: CDR1 SGHAT, CDR2 FQDESV (reference sequence). Written as DNA, the CDR3 is TGTGCCAGCAGCTCCTTCCGTTACAATGAGCAGTTCTTC. The encoded protein is CASSSFRYNEQFF.

The gene calls are TRBV11-3 and TRBJ1-2; D possibly corresponds to TRBD1 (5 bases). V lost 1 base to trimming and J lost 3 bases, with 6 bases between them. The CDR3 has 13 residues. Germline CDR1 SGHNT, CDR2 YENEEA. The CDR3 is CASSLAGDYGYTF. The CDR3 DNA sequence: TGTGCCAGCAGCTTAGCGGGGGACTATGGCTACACCTTC.

The chain uses TRBV19 and TRBJ1-2; no clear D gene. V was pared by 5 bases and J by 1 base, with 2 bases between. The CDR3 spans 11 residues. Germline CDR1 is LNHDA and CDR2 is SQIVND (reference sequence). CDR3 nucleotide sequence: TGTGCCAGTAGTGTTAACTATGGCTACACCTTC. As protein: CASSVNYGYTF.

The chain joins TRBV5-6 to TRBJ2-5; D not resolved. The germline CDR1 and CDR2 sequences are SGHDT and YYEEEE. CDR3 length equals 15 residues. V was trimmed by 0 bases and J by 5 bases, leaving 14 bases between them. CDR3: CASSLVGQAIETQYF. The CDR3 nucleotides are TGTGCCAGCAGCTTGGTGGGCCAGGCAATTGAGACCCAGTACTTC.

V usage is TRBV5-1 and J usage is TRBJ2-3; D is uncertain. The CDR3 loop spans 14 amino acids. The germline V gene encodes CDR1 SGHRS and CDR2 YFSETQ. Trimming took 5 bases from V and 0 from J, leaving 10 bases between them. The CDR3 sequence: CASRGRYSTDTQYF. The CDR3 bases are TGCGCCAGCAGAGGCAGGTATAGCACAGATACGCAGTATTTT. Full variable domain (remainder filled in from reference TRBV5-1 and TRBJ2-3): KAGVTQTPRYLIKTRGQQVTLSCSPISGHRSVSWYQQTPGQGLQFLFEYFSETQRNKGNFPGRFSGRQFSNSRSEMNVSTLELGDSALYLCASRGRYSTDTQYFGPGTRLTVL.

The chain links TRBV2 to TRBJ2-7, with 8 bases identical to TRBD1. The trim removed 5 bases at V and 1 base at J, leaving 10 bases unmatched. CDR1 SNHLY and CDR2 FYNNEI come from the germline V gene. The CDR3 consists of 16 residues. CDR3 DNA: TGTGCCAGCAGTTTCGCTCAGGACAGGGCTTCCTACGAGCAGTACTTC. Amino acids: CASSFAQDRASYEQYF.

The V call is TRBV2, the J call TRBJ2-1; 16 nucleotides match TRBD2. Germline CDR1 SNHLY, CDR2 FYNNEI. The CDR3 has 18 residues. Trimming cost V 6 bases and J 3 bases; bases outside gene matches: 8. Here the CDR3 reads CASRDIGTSGGVYNEQFF. The CDR3 bases are TGTGCCAGCAGGGATATCGGGACTAGCGGGGGGGTCTACAATGAGCAGTTCTTC.

This chain uses TRBV27 with TRBJ2-7; no clear D. The length of the CDR3 is 14 residues. CDR1 MNHEY and CDR2 SMNVEV come from the germline V gene (reference sequence). The V end lost 0 bases, the J end lost 3 bases, and 9 bases lay between the germline ends. CDR3 bases: TGTGCCAGCAGTTTATCTATCGCAGGCTACGAGCAGTACTTC. Its protein product is CASSLSIAGYEQYF.

The chain is built from TRBV6-4 and TRBJ1-2; D is unclear. V was trimmed by 4 bases and J by 5 bases, leaving 8 bases between them. CDR3 size: 12 residues. Germline values: CDR1 MRHNA, CDR2 SNTAGT. DNA of the CDR3: TGTGCCAGCAGTGGGCAAGGATATGGCTACACCTTC. This codes for CASSGQGYGYTF.

The V call is TRBV9, the J call TRBJ1-2, with a possible D match to TRBD1 (5 bases). This CDR3 is 12 amino acids long. Germline V gives CDR1 SGDLS, CDR2 YYNGEE. V was pared by 5 bases and J by 6 bases, with 11 bases between. The CDR3 is CASREGPDGYTF. For the CDR3, the DNA is TGTGCCAGCAGAGAGGGGCCGGATGGCTACACCTTC.